The T cell receptor beta chain under discussion was sequenced for a study of T cell changes during pregnancy in multiple sclerosis (dated by TCRdb to about 2019). About the study as a whole: In women with multiple sclerosis, the researchers looked at how the T cell repertoire shifted as pregnancy progressed.

About this clone: Its antigen remains unidentified. Per-base quality was not reported, and no clone a single base away is much larger than it.

Reading from cysteine to phenylalanine, the CDR3 counts 15 amino acids. CDR3 DNA is the only sequence kept; it has 45 bases, read in frame from the first base. The junction carries 20 bases between V and J, which are trimmed by 5 bases and 9 bases respectively. CDR1 SGHTA and CDR2 FQGTGA are derived from the germline V gene. The method was the immunoSEQ multiplex PCR assay. Not all clones reach the TCRdb copy of this immuneACCESS table, which keeps in-frame sequences only. Checked studies attribute under half of the gap to unresolved V genes and leave the rest unexplained. This sample holds tens of thousands of clones; almost 95% were observed only once. Approximately 3% of the sample belongs to the ten largest clones.

This TCR derives from a female donor in good health, enrolled as a control in a pregnancy study. The chain is assembled from TRBV7-3 and TRBJ2-1; the D gene is perhaps TRBD2, on 5 matching bases. Sequencing used CD8+ T cells from peripheral blood mononuclear cells, obtained in the third trimester of pregnancy. The CDR3 reads as follows: CASSLEGPPAGEQFF. Read as DNA, the sequence is TGTGCCAGCAGCCTCGAAGGGCCTCCGGCGGGTGAGCAGTTCTTC.